The clone carrying this TCR beta chain was seen a handful of times. Germline CDR1 and CDR2: SGHRS and YFSETQ. The CDR3 totals 15 residues. V shed 1 base and J shed 1 base, with 9 bases lying between them. The data originate from a study of cytomegalovirus exposure and HLA in healthy donors. PCR was performed using 60 Vbeta and 13 Jbeta primers. Generated by immunoSEQ multiplex PCR, the TCRdb table keeps only in-frame clones and is missing some. Altogether 150,000 to 200,000 clones are present, 75% to 85% being singletons, with the ten largest covering 5.5% to 7.5%. The specimen sequenced was PBMCs. The chain recombines TRBV5-1 with TRBJ2-1; D is ambiguous. The sequence was obtained from a man aged 25 to 40 in good health and CMV-seropositive. For the CDR3, the DNA is TGCGCCAGCAGCTTGTCCCTCCAGTCCTACAATGAGCAGTTCTTC. This translates into CASSLSLQSYNEQFF.